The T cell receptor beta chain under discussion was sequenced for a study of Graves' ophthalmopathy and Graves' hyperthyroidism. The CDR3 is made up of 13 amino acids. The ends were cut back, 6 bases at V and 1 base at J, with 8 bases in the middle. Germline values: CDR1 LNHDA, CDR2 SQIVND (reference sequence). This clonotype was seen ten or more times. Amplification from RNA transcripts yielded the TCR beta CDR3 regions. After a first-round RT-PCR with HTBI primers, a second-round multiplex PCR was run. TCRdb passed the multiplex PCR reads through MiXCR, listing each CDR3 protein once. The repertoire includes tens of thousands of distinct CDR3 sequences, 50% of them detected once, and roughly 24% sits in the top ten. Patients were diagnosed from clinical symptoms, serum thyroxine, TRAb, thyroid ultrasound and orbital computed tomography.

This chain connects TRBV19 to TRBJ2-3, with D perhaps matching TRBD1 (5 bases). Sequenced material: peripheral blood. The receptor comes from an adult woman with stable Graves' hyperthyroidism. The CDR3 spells CASSPTGTDTQYF. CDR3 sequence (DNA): TGTGCCAGTAGCCCGACAGGCACAGATACGCAGTATTTT. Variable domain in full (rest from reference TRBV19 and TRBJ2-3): DGGITQSPKYLFRKEGQNVTLSCEQNLNHDAMYWYRQDPGQGLRLIYYSQIVNDFQKGDIAEGYSVSREKKESFPLTVTSAQKNPTAFYLCASSPTGTDTQYFGPGTRLTVL.